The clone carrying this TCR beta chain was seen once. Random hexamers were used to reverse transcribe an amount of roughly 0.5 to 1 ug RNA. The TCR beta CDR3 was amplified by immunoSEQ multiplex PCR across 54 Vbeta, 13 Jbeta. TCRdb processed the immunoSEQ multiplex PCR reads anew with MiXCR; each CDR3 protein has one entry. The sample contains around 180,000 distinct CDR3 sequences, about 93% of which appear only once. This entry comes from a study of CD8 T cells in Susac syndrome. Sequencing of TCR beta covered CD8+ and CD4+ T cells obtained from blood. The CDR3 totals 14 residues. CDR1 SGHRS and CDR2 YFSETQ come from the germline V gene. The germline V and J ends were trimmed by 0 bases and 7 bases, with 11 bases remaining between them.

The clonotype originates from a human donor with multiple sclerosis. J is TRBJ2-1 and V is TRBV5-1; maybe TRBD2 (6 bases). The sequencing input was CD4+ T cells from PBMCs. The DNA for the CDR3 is TGCGCCAGCAGCTTGGGGAGGGCTACGAATGAGCAGTTCTTC. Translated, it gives CASSLGRATNEQFF.